This T cell receptor (beta chain) was sequenced during a study of blood T cell repertoires in COVID-19. Overall study: The United States, Italy and Spain were the sources of the acute and convalescent COVID-19 samples. Sources were T cells, B-cell-depleted T cells, or PBMCs; the material itself was cDNA or gDNA.

As processed by the authors: Estimation of nucleated cell counts was performed using reference gene primer amplification. Only in-frame clones appear in the TCRdb table, and some are missing; sequencing was by immunoSEQ multiplex PCR. The V and J calls and clone size come from that table; D and trimming were worked out from the DNA. The table shows about 32,000 clones, with roughly 90% occurring only once. Germline V gives CDR1 MRHNA, CDR2 SNTAGT. This CDR3 contains 13 residues. With 6 bases removed from V and 5 bases from J, the gap between germline ends came to 12 bases. The sequenced material came from peripheral blood. The clonotype was recovered from a man between 50 and 59 years old with active or convalescent COVID-19. The V gene is TRBV6-4, the J gene TRBJ2-3; possible D gene TRBD1, 6 bases. The chain's CDR3 is CASSGQRGDTQYF. In nucleotides, the CDR3 is TGTGCCAGCAGCGGACAGAGGGGAGATACGCAGTATTTT.